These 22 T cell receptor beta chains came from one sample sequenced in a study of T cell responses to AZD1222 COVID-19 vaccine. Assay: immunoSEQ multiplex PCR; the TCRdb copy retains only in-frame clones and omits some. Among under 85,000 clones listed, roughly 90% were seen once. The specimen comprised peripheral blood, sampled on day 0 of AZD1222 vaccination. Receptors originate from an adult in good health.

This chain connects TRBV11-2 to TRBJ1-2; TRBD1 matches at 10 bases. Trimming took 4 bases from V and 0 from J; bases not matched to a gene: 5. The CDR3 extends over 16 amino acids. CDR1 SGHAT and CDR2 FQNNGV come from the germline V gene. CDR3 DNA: TGTGCCAGCAGCTCTGGGACAGGGGCAGCTAACTATGGCTACACCTTC. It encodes CASSSGTGAANYGYTF.

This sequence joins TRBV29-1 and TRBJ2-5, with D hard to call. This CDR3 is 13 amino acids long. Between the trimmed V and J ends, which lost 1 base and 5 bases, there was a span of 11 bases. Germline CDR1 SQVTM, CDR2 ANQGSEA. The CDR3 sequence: CSVEVGRWETQYF. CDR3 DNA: TGCAGCGTTGAAGTCGGAAGGTGGGAGACCCAGTACTTC.

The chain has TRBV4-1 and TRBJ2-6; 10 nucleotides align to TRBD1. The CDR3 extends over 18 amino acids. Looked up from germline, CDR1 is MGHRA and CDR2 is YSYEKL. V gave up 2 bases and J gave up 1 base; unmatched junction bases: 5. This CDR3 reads CASSQTGTGASGANVLTF. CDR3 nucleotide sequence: TGCGCCAGCAGCCAAACCGGGACAGGGGCTTCTGGGGCCAACGTCCTGACTTTC.

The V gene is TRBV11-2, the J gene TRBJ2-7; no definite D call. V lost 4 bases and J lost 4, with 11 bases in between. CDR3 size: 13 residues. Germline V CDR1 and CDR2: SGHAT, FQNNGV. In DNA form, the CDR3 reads TGTGCCAGCAGCTCAGTAGCTGGGTACGAGCAGTACTTC. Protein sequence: CASSSVAGYEQYF.

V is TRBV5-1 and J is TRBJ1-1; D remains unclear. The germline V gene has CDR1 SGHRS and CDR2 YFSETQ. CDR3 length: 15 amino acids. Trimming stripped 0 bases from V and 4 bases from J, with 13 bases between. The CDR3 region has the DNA TGCGCCAGCAGCTTGGCCTACCCCGAGGCCACTGAAGCTTTCTTT. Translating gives CASSLAYPEATEAFF.

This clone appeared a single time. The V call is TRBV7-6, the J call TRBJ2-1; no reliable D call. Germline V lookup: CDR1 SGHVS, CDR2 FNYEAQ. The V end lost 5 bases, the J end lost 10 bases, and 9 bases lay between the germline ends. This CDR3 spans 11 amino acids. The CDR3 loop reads CASSRDREQFF. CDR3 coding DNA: TGTGCCAGCAGCCGAGATCGGGAGCAGTTCTTC. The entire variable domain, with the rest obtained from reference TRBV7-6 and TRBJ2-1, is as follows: GAGVSQSPRYKVTKRGQDVALRCDPISGHVSLYWYRQALGQGPEFLTYFNYEAQQDKSGLPNDRFSAERPEGSISTLTIQRTEQRDSAMYRCASSRDREQFFGPGTRLTVL.

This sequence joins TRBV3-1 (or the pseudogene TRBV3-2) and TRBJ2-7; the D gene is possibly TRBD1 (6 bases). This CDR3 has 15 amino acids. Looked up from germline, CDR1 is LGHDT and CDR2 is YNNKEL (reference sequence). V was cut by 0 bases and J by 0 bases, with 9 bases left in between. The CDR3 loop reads CASSQERTASYEQYF. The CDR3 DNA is TGTGCCAGCAGCCAAGAAAGGACAGCCTCCTACGAGCAGTACTTC.

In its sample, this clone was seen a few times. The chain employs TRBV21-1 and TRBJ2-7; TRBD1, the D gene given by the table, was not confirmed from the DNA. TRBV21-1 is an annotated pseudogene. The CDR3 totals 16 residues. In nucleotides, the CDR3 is TGTGCCAGCAGCAAAGTGAAGGGGCTCCCATCCTACGAGCAGTACTTC. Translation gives CASSKVKGLPSYEQYF.

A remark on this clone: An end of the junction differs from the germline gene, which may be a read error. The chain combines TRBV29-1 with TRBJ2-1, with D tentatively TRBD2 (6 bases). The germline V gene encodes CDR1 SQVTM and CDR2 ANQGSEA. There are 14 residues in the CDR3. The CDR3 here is CSVGWRGAYNEKFF. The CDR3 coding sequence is TGCAGCGTTGGCTGGCGGGGCGCGTACAATGAGAAGTTCTTC.

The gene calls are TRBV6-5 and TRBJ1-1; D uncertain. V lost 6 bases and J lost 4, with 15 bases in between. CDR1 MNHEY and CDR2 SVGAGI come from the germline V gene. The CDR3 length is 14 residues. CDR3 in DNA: TGTGCCAGCAGCCCCTTCTCAGAGCGCACTGAAGCTTTCTTT. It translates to CASSPFSERTEAFF.

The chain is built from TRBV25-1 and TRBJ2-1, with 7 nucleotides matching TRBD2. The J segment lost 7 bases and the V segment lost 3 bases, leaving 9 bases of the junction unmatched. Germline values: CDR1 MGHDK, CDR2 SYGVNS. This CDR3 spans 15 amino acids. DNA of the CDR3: TGTGCCAGCAGTGATCGTAGCGGGCAGCCTAATGAGCAGTTCTTC. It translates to CASSDRSGQPNEQFF.

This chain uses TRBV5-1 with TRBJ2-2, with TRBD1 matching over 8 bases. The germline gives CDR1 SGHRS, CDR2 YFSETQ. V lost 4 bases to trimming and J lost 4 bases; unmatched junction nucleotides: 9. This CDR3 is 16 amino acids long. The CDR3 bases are TGCGCCAGCAGCGTCCCGACAGGGGCACCCACCGGGGAGCTGTTTTTT. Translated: CASSVPTGAPTGELFF.

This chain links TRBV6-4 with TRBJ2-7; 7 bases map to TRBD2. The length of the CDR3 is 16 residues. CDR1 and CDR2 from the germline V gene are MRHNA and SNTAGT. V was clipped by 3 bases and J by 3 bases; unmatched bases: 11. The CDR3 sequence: CASSEGSSGSLYEQYF. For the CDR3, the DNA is TGTGCCAGCAGTGAAGGATCTAGCGGCTCCCTCTACGAGCAGTACTTC.

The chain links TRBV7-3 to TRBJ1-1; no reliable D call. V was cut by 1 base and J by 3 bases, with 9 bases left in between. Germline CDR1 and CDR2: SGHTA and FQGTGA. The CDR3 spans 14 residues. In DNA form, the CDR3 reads TGTGCCAGCAGCTTAATGGTTGCGGACACTGAAGCTTTCTTT. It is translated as CASSLMVADTEAFF.

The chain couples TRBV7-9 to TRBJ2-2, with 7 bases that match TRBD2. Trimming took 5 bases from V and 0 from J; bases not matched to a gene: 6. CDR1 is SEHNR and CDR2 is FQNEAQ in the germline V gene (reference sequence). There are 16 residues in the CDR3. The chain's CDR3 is CASSQSRGANTGELFF. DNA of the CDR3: TGTGCCAGCAGCCAAAGTCGGGGGGCGAACACCGGGGAGCTGTTTTTT.

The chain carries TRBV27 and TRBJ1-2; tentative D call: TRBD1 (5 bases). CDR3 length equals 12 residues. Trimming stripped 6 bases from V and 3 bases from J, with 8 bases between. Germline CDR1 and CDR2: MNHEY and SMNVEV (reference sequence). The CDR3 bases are TGTGCCAGCAGGGGGCTCGACTATGGCTACACCTTC. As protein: CASRGLDYGYTF.

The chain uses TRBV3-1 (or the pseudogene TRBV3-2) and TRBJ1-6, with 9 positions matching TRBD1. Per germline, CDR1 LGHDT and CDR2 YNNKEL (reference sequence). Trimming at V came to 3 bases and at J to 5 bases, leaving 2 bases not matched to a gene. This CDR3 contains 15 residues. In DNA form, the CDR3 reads TGTGCCAGCAGCCAGGGGGACAGGGATAATTCACCCCTCCACTTT. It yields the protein CASSQGDRDNSPLHF.

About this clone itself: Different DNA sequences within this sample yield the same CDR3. In DNA form, the CDR3 reads TGTGCCAGCTCACCGGGCAGGGACCAGCCCCAGCATTTT. It translates to CASSPGRDQPQHF. The genes are TRBV18 and TRBJ1-5; D may be TRBD1 (5 bases). Deletions cut 3 bases from V and 7 bases from J, with 10 bases between. Germline-derived CDR1 and CDR2 are KGHSH and LQKENI. This CDR3 is built from 13 residues.

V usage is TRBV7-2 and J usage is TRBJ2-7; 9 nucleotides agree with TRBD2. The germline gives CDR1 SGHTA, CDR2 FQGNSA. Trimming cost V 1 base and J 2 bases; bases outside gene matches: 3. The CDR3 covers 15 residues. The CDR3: CASSLVAGGTYEQYV. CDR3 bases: TGTGCCAGCAGCTTAGTTGCGGGGGGGACCTACGAGCAGTACGTC.

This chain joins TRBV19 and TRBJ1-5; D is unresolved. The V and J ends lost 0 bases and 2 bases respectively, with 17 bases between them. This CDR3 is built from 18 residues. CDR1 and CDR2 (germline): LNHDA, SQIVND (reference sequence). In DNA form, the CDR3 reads TGTGCCAGTAGTATAGAAGGGTCCCAGGTTCGGGGCAATCAGCCCCAGCATTTT. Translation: CASSIEGSQVRGNQPQHF.

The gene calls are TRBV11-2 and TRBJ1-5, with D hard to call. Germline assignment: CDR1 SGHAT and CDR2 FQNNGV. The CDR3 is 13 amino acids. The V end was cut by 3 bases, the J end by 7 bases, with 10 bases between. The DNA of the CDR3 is TGTGCCAGCAGCTTGTCTCCGCAACAGCCCCAGCATTTT. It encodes CASSLSPQQPQHF.

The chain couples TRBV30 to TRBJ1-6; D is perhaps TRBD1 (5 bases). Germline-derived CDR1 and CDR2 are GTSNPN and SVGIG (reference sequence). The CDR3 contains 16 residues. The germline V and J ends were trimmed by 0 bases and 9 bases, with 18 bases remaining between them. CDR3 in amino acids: CAWSVHPDTRLSPLHF. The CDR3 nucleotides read TGTGCCTGGAGTGTACACCCGGACACCCGGCTTTCACCCCTCCACTTT.